These T cell receptor beta chains were read from a single sample in a study of long-term antiretroviral therapy in people with HIV. Here immunoSEQ multiplex PCR was the method, and the copy in TCRdb shows in-frame clones only, minus some. This table has 27,000 or so clones, about 85% appearing once. The source material was unsorted PBMCs, sampled about 5 years after starting antiretroviral therapy. These receptors were taken from a man in his forties with HIV. Both conserved end residues are part of each CDR3. A D gene is named only where the DNA matches it firmly. Not all rows give a size; the values are once, few, many and, for expanded clones, a class.

-	TRBV5-1	TRBJ2-7	-	TGCGCCAGCAGGTCGGGGGATTCCTTAGGGTACGAGCAGTACTTC	CASRSGDSLGYEQYF
-	TRBV5-1	TRBJ2-5	-	TGCGCCAGCAGCTTGGGACACAGTTCCGAGACCCAGTACTTC	CASSLGHSSETQYF
-	TRBV4-2	TRBJ2-7	-	TGTGCCAGCAGCCAGCAGGCGGGGGCGACCCAATCCTACGAGCAGTACTTC	CASSQQAGATQSYEQYF
-	TRBV18	TRBJ1-1	-	TGTGCCAGCTCACCAGGAGGGGAAGCTTTCTTT	CASSPGGEAFF
-	TRBV10-1	TRBJ2-7	-	TGCGCCAGCAGTGAGTCTTCGGGGGACCACGAGCAGTACTTC	CASSESSGDHEQYF
-	TRBV19	TRBJ2-2	-	TGTGCCAGTAGCCCCCGGACAGTGAACACCGGGGAGCTGTTTTTT	CASSPRTVNTGELFF
-	TRBV7-9	TRBJ2-7	-	TGTGCCAGCAGCTTAGGTCTGGCGGAGGAGTACTTC	CASSLGLAEEYF
-	TRBV6-5	TRBJ2-7	-	TGTGCCAGCAGTTATGGCCTACCCTACGAGCAGTACTTC	CASSYGLPYEQYF
-	TRBV4-3	TRBJ2-7	TRBD1	TGCGCCAGCAGCCAAGAAAGCCAGGGGGTACACGAGCAGTACTTC	CASSQESQGVHEQYF
once	TRBV5-1	TRBJ2-6	-	TGCGCCAGCAGCGTAGGAGGCTCTGGGGCCAACGTCCTGACTTTC	CASSVGGSGANVLTF
-	TRBV5-1	TRBJ2-2	TRBD2	TGCGCCAGCAGCTTGGCCTCGGGGAGGGGATGGACCGGGGAGCTGTTTTTT	CASSLASGRGWTGELFF
-	TRBV28	TRBJ1-6	-	TGTGCCAGCAGTTTAAGCTCCTATAATTCACCCCTCCACTTT	CASSLSSYNSPLHF
few	TRBV10-3	TRBJ1-2	TRBD1	TGTGCCATCAGGGCGGACAGGGGATGGTATGGCTACACCTTC	CAIRADRGWYGYTF
-	TRBV30	TRBJ1-3	-	TGTGCCTGGCAGGGGATGCGAAACACCATATATTTT	CAWQGMRNTIYF
once	TRBV7-9	TRBJ2-3	TRBD2	TGTGCCAGCAGCTACACCTCATCGGGAGGCGGTACAGATACGCAGTATTTT	CASSYTSSGGGTDTQYF
-	TRBV7-2	TRBJ2-7	-	TGTGCCAGCAGCCACCTCTGGACAGCCTACGAGCAGTACTTC	CASSHLWTAYEQYF
-	TRBV18	TRBJ2-7	-	TGTGCCAGCTCGCCTATACGGGGGGCCTCCTACGAGCAGTACTTC	CASSPIRGASYEQYF
-	TRBV28	TRBJ1-2	TRBD1	TGTGCCAGCATTCTAGGGGGACAGGGTAGTGGCTACACCTTC	CASILGGQGSGYTF
-	TRBV5-6	TRBJ1-1	-	TGTGCCAGCAGCTTGGTTAGGGGGTTCATGAACACTGAAGCTTTCTTT	CASSLVRGFMNTEAFF
-	TRBV18	TRBJ2-5	TRBD2	TGTGCCAGCTCACCAAGAGAAGCGGGGGGTGAGGAGACCCAGTACTTC	CASSPREAGGEETQYF
-	TRBV28	TRBJ1-3	-	TGTGCCAGCAGCCCACCCACAGGGATCGCTGGAAACACCATATATTTT	CASSPPTGIAGNTIYF
-	TRBV28	TRBJ1-5	-	TGTGCCAGCAGTTTACCGAATCAGCCCCAGCATTTT	CASSLPNQPQHF
-	TRBV7-2	TRBJ2-3	-	TGTGCCAGCAGCTTAGTAGGTCAAGCCACAGATACGCAGTATTTT	CASSLVGQATDTQYF
-	TRBV4-1	TRBJ2-7	TRBD2	TGCGCCAGCAGCCCCTTTACTAGCGGGGGGATAATCTACGAGCAGTACTTC	CASSPFTSGGIIYEQYF
few	TRBV5-4	TRBJ1-2	-	TGTGCCAGCAGCCTTCGACAGGCGGGCTACACCTTC	CASSLRQAGYTF
once	TRBV27	TRBJ2-4	TRBD1	TGTGCCAGCAGTAGGGATGGGACAGGCCAATCTCAGTACTTC	CASSRDGTGQSQYF
-	TRBV7-8	TRBJ2-7	TRBD1	TGTGCCAGCAGCCAAACTGCGGGACAGGGGCCCGGCGAGCAGTACTTC	CASSQTAGQGPGEQYF
-	TRBV7-6	TRBJ2-5	-	TGTGCCAGCAGCTTAGCTGCGAAGTCGGGCCAAGAGACCCAGTACTTC	CASSLAAKSGQETQYF
once	TRBV21-1	TRBJ1-4	-	TGTGCCAGCAGCAAGATTTACAGGGGGCATAATGAAAAACTGTTTTTT	CASSKIYRGHNEKLFF
-	TRBV7-9	TRBJ2-7	-	TGTGCCAGCAGCTCTACGACAGACCACGAGCAGTACTTC	CASSSTTDHEQYF
-	TRBV5-1	TRBJ2-7	-	TGCGCCAGCAGGTCCCAGGGAGGCCCAGCCTACGAGCAGTACTTC	CASRSQGGPAYEQYF
-	TRBV7-2	TRBJ2-3	-	TGTGCCAGCAGCTTAGGAAGGCACTCCCCAGATACGCAGTATTTT	CASSLGRHSPDTQYF
-	TRBV19	TRBJ2-3	-	TGTGCCAGTAGTCCGGAAATTACGCAGTATTTT	CASSPEITQYF
once	TRBV30	TRBJ2-1	TRBD1	TGTGCCAGTTGGACAGGGAGCTCCTACAATGAGCAGTTCTTC	CASWTGSSYNEQFF
-	TRBV28	TRBJ1-1	-	TGTGCCAGCAGTTCAAACATGAACACTGAAGCTTTCTTT	CASSSNMNTEAFF
-	TRBV15	TRBJ2-1	TRBD2	TGTGCCTACTCGAGTAGCCTAGCGGTTTCCTACAATGAGCAGTTCTTC	CAYSSSLAVSYNEQFF
-	TRBV6-1	TRBJ2-1	-	TGTGCCAGCAGTGACCTTGGTGGAGGAGGATCCTACAATGAGCAGTTCTTC	CASSDLGGGGSYNEQFF
-	TRBV28	TRBJ1-1	-	TGTGCCAGCAGTTCTTTAGGGACTGAAGCTTTCTTT	CASSSLGTEAFF